This passage covers 18 T cell receptor beta chains from one sample sequenced in a study of vaccination and CD4 T cells after COVID-19 (dated by TCRdb to between 2020 and 2023). The treatment or condition tag for this specimen amounts to: roughly 10-day PBMC culture with coronavirus spike peptide pools or control peptides (ViraFEST assay). Their antigen targets remain unknown. The library came from PCR. The sample was run on an Illumina iSeq 100. DNA from cultured CD4+ T cells underwent TCR sequencing with the Oncomine TCR Beta short-read assay at the Johns Hopkins FTIC core. The public reads were reanalyzed by TCRdb: fastp trimming at Q25, MiXCR alignment, in-frame beta chains only. Identical CDR3 protein sequences are pooled into one entry, listed with their most common genes and DNA. The table for this sample lists under 20,000 distinct CDR3 sequences; approximately 42% of them were counted only once. 20% to 25% of the sample belongs to the ten largest clones.

The specimen was cultured CD4+ T cells from blood. These receptors were taken from a human donor with COVID-19.

The table lists this clonotype with a count of one. V and J are TRBV5-1 and TRBJ1-1; D gene ambiguous. The CDR3 is 13 amino acids. The germline V and J ends were trimmed by 1 base and 1 base, with 5 bases remaining between them. Germline CDR1 reads SGHRS; CDR2 reads YFSETQ. The CDR3 protein is CASSLTANTEAFF. The CDR3 DNA reads TGCGCCAGCAGCTTGACAGCGAACACTGAAGCTTTCTTT.

The table lists this clonotype with a few counts. Germline and junction disagree at one end, which may indicate a read error. This sequence joins TRBV27 and TRBJ1-5, with D possibly being TRBD1 (5 bases). The germline V gene encodes CDR1 MNHEY and CDR2 SMNVEV (reference sequence). This CDR3 has 15 amino acids. The CDR3 DNA reads TGTGCCAGCAGTCTATCCCGACAGTTCAATCAGCCCCAGCATTTT. Amino acids: CASSLSRQFNQPQHF.

The chain couples TRBV6-4 to TRBJ2-5, with TRBD1 matching over 7 bases. V was clipped by 2 bases and J by 5 bases; unmatched bases: 5. Germline V gene sequence: CDR1 MRHNA, CDR2 SNTAGT. There are 14 residues in the CDR3. The CDR3 bases are TGTGCCAGCAGTGACAACAGGGGTCGTGAGACCCAGTACTTC. Translated, it gives CASSDNRGRETQYF.

The count of this clonotype is one. This chain connects TRBV27 to TRBJ1-4; 11 nucleotides align to TRBD1. The CDR3 is 15 amino acids. Per the germline V gene, CDR1 is MNHEY and CDR2 is SMNVEV (reference sequence). After removal of 5 bases from V and 7 bases from J, the junction contained 6 bases not matched to a gene. CDR3 amino acids: CASSQQGQGVEKLFF. The CDR3 nucleotides are TGTGCCAGCAGTCAGCAGGGACAGGGGGTTGAAAAACTGTTTTTT.

V is TRBV11-2 and J is TRBJ2-2; 7 nucleotides line up with TRBD1. CDR3 length: 16 amino acids. V lost 5 bases, J lost 0 bases, and 6 bases stayed unmatched. Germline CDR1 SGHAT, CDR2 FQNNGV. CDR3 nucleotide sequence: TGTGCCAGCAGCCCCCCCACAGGGGCGAACACCGGGGAGCTGTTTTTT. Translating it yields CASSPPTGANTGELFF.

Only a few counts were recorded for this clonotype. V gene TRBV20-1 combines with J gene TRBJ2-4; no clear D. Germline values: CDR1 DFQATT, CDR2 SNEGSKA (reference sequence). V was pared by 7 bases and J by 5 bases, with 12 bases between. The CDR3 has 12 residues. CDR3 region: CSEMTQQNIQYF. CDR3 nucleotide sequence: TGCAGTGAAATGACACAGCAAAACATTCAGTACTTC.

This clonotype was seen a handful of times. The gene calls are TRBV19 and TRBJ1-1, with D possibly matching TRBD1 (5 bases). Trimming removed 7 bases at V and 11 bases at J, with 17 bases between. Germline CDR1 reads LNHDA; CDR2 reads SQIVND (reference sequence). The CDR3 sequence is 12 residues long. CDR3 sequence reads: CASMAGFKMAFF. The CDR3, as DNA: TGTGCCAGTATGGCAGGGTTTAAGATGGCTTTCTTT.

This clonotype is medium-sized in the sample. The CDR3 DNA follows: TGTGCCAGCAGTGAAGCAATTTCCGGTCCCGGACGTAGCAATCAGCCCCAGCATTTT. Protein sequence: CASSEAISGPGRSNQPQHF. This chain joins TRBV6-1 and TRBJ1-5; D gene uncertain. Germline assignment: CDR1 MNHNS and CDR2 SASEGT. The V end lost 0 bases, the J end lost 0 bases, and 18 bases lay between the germline ends. The CDR3 covers 19 residues.

The CDR3 region has the DNA TGTGCCAGCAGGCCAGCCGGGACAGGGGGTGGCTACACCTTC. This gives the protein CASRPAGTGGGYTF. The genes are TRBV6-1 and TRBJ1-2; 11 nucleotides align to TRBD1. Trimming at V came to 6 bases and at J to 7 bases, leaving 7 bases not matched to a gene. The CDR3 runs to 14 residues. The germline gives CDR1 MNHNS, CDR2 SASEGT.

The genes are TRBV11-3 and TRBJ2-2, with D uncertain. This CDR3 spans 14 amino acids. Per the germline V gene, CDR1 is SGHNT and CDR2 is YENEEA. The ends were cut back, 3 bases at V and 5 bases at J, with 10 bases in the middle. DNA of the CDR3: TGTGCCAGCAGCTTGTTATGGGGTACCGGGGAGCTGTTTTTT. Translated: CASSLLWGTGELFF.

This clonotype was seen a few times. The rearrangement links TRBV20-1 to TRBJ2-3, with D perhaps TRBD1 (5 bases). Trimming shortened V by 3 bases and J by 5 bases, and 18 bases separated the two germline ends. Germline-derived CDR1 and CDR2 are DFQATT and SNEGSKA (reference sequence). The CDR3 extends over 15 amino acids. For the CDR3, the DNA is TGCAGTGCTAGGCCAACAGGAGCCCGCGGAGATACGCAGTATTTT. Protein product: CSARPTGARGDTQYF.

The chain employs TRBV4-2 and TRBJ2-1; no firm D call. The CDR3 covers 13 residues. Germline CDR1 is LGHNA and CDR2 is YNFKEQ. V was cut by 0 bases and J by 7 bases, with 7 bases left in between. As DNA, the CDR3 is TGTGCCAGCAGCCAAGAGAATAGTAATGAGCAGTTCTTC. It translates to CASSQENSNEQFF.

The V and J genes are TRBV28 and TRBJ1-1, with 7 nucleotides matching TRBD1. CDR3 length: 15 residues. Germline CDR1 MDHEN, CDR2 SYDVKM. The V segment lost 5 bases and the J segment 2 bases; nucleotides outside the gene matches: 8. The chain's CDR3 is CASSPGGLGNTEAFF. The DNA of the CDR3 is TGTGCCAGCAGTCCAGGGGGATTAGGAAACACTGAAGCTTTCTTT.

V gene TRBV19 combines with J gene TRBJ2-5; D perhaps matches TRBD2 (6 bases). Germline loops: CDR1 LNHDA, CDR2 SQIVND (reference sequence). Trimming removed 5 bases from V and 5 bases from J, with 15 bases in between. The CDR3 sequence is 14 residues long. The DNA for the CDR3 is TGTGCCAGTAGTCCAGGAGGGCGGGTGGAGACCCAGTACTTC. Protein product: CASSPGGRVETQYF.

V and J are TRBV19 and TRBJ1-2, with 9 bases fitting TRBD1. Germline-derived CDR1 and CDR2 are LNHDA and SQIVND (reference sequence). With 5 bases clipped from V and 2 bases from J, the junction kept 6 bases outside the gene matches. There are 15 residues in the CDR3. This CDR3 is CASSVTGGKNYGYTF. The CDR3 DNA sequence: TGTGCCAGTAGTGTGACAGGGGGTAAGAACTATGGCTACACCTTC.

The V gene is TRBV11-2, the J gene TRBJ2-7, with a tentative D call TRBD2 (5 bases). CDR1 and CDR2 from the germline V gene are SGHAT and FQNNGV. This CDR3 region has 13 residues. Trimming pared 2 bases from V and 9 bases from J, leaving 14 bases between. The CDR3: CASSLSDAAGQYF. The CDR3, as DNA: TGTGCCAGCAGCTTATCCGACGCCGCGGGGCAGTACTTC.

The V call is TRBV18, the J call TRBJ2-7; D ambiguous. V was clipped by 8 bases and J by 3 bases, with 14 bases between them. The germline gives CDR1 KGHSH, CDR2 LQKENI. There are 13 residues in the CDR3. DNA of the CDR3: TGTGCCAGCAGACCCCGGGCCAGCTACGAGCAGTACTTC. Amino acid sequence: CASRPRASYEQYF.

This clonotype appeared a single time. The chain carries TRBV5-1 and TRBJ1-2; a possible D gene is TRBD1 (6 bases). The CDR3 has 16 amino acids. Looked up from germline, CDR1 is SGHRS and CDR2 is YFSETQ. Trimming took 4 bases from V and 0 from J, leaving 16 bases between them. The CDR3 DNA reads TGCGCCAGCAGCCTGGGGGGCACTGGAGCTAACTATGGCTACACCTTC. The encoded protein is CASSLGGTGANYGYTF.